This T cell receptor (beta chain) is drawn from a study of blood T cells in healthy people across ages. Overall study context: In model experiments, template switching was able to capture about one barcoded beta molecule for every two T cells that were present.

In this sample, this clonotype turned up many times. Extraction yielded at least 5 micrograms of total RNA per sample. Using a J-beta primer mix together with a sample-barcoded 5' primer, a second PCR was run for about 7 to 12 cycles. Every single cDNA molecule received a tag from a template-switch adaptor with 12 random nucleotides. TCRdb fed the 5' RACE reads into MiXCR, producing one record per CDR3 protein. The repertoire consists of roughly 930,000 distinct CDR3 sequences, with roughly 50% occurring once and the leading ten covering around an eighth. V shed 5 bases and J shed 5 bases, with 14 bases lying between them. Germline loops: CDR1 SGHRS, CDR2 YFSETQ. This CDR3 is built from 14 residues.

This TCR derives from a man aged 30 to 45 in good health. The specimen sequenced was blood. The chain recombines TRBV5-1 with TRBJ2-1, with D perhaps given as TRBD1 or TRBD2 (5 bases each). CDR3 region: CASRLMGTHNEQFF. DNA of the CDR3: TGCGCCAGCAGGCTAATGGGGACCCACAATGAGCAGTTCTTC.